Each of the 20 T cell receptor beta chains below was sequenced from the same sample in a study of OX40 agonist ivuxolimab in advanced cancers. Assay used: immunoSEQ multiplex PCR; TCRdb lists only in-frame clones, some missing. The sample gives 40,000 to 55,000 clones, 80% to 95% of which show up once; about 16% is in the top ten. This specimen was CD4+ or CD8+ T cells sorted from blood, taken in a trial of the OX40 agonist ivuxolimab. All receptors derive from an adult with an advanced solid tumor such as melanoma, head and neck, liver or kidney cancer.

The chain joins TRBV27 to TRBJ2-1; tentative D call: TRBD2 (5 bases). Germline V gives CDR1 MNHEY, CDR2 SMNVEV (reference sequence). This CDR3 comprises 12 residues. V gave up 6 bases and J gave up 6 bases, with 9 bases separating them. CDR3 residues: CASSPGFNEQFF. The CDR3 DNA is TGTGCCAGCAGCCCGGGATTCAATGAGCAGTTCTTC.

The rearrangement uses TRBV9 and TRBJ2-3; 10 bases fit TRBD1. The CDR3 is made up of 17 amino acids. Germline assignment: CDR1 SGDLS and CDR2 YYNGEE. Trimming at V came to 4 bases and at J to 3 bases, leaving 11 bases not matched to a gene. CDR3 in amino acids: CASSPRAGTGETDTQYF. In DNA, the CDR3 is TGTGCCAGCAGCCCACGAGCCGGGACAGGGGAGACAGATACGCAGTATTTT. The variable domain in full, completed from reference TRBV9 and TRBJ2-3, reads DSGVTQTPKHLITATGQRVTLRCSPRSGDLSVYWYQQSLDQGLQFLIQYYNGEERAKGNILERFSAQQFPDLHSELNLSSLELGDSALYFCASSPRAGTGETDTQYFGPGTRLTVL.

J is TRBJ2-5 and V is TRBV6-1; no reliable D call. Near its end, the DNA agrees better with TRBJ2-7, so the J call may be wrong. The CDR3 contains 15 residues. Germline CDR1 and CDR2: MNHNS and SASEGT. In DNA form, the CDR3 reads TGTGCCAGCGGTCCCGATTGGGGTAGTAGCTACGAGCAGTACTTC. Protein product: CASGPDWGSSYEQYF.

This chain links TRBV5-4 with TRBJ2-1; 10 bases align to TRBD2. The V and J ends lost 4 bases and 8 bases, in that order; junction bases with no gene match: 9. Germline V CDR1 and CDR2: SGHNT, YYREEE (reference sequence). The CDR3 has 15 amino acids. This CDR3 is CASSATGTSEDEQFF. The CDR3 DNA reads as TGTGCCAGCAGCGCAACCGGGACTAGCGAAGATGAGCAGTTCTTC. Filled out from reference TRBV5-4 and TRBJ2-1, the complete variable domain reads ETGVTQSPTHLIKTRGQQVTLRCSSQSGHNTVSWYQQALGQGPQFIFQYYREEENGRGNFPPRFSGLQFPNYSSELNVNALELDDSALYLCASSATGTSEDEQFFGPGTRLTVL.

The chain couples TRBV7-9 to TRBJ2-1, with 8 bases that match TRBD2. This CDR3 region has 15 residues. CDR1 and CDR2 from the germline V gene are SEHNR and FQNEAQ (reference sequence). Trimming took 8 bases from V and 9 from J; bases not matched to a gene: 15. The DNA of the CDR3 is TGTGCCAGCTTATCACACGGGCGGGAGGTTGGTGAGCAGTTCTTC. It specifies CASLSHGREVGEQFF.

The DNA for the CDR3 is TGTGCCAGCAGCTTGTCCCCGGGAACCACAGATACGCAGTATTTT. Protein: CASSLSPGTTDTQYF. V gene TRBV5-5 combines with J gene TRBJ2-3; tentative D call: TRBD2 (5 bases). V dropped 1 base and J dropped 2 bases, with 11 bases sitting between them. Germline CDR1 SGHKS, CDR2 YYEKEE (reference sequence). The CDR3 spans 15 residues.

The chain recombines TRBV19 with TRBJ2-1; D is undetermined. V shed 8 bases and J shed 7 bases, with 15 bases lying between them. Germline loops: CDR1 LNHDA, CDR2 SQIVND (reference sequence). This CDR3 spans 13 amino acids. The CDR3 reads CASSSDLGNEQFF. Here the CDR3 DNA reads TGTGCCAGTTCCTCTGATTTAGGGAATGAGCAGTTCTTC.

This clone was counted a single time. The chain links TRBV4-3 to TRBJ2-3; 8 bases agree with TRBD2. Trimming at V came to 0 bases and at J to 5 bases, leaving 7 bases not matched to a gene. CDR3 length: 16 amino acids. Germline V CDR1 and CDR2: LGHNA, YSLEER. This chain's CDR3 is CASSQDQGLVVDTQYF. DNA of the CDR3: TGCGCCAGCAGCCAAGATCAGGGACTAGTCGTAGATACGCAGTATTTT.

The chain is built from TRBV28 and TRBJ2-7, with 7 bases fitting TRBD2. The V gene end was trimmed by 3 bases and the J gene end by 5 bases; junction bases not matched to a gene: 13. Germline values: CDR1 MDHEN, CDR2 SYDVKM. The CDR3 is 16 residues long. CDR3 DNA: TGTGCCAGCAGTTTGATAGGCGGGAGTAGGACCCACGAGCAGTACTTC. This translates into CASSLIGGSRTHEQYF. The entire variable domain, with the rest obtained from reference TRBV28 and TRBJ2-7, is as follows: DVKVTQSSRYLVKRTGEKVFLECVQDMDHENMFWYRQDPGLGLRLIYFSYDVKMKEKGDIPEGYSVSREKKERFSLILESASTNQTSMYLCASSLIGGSRTHEQYFGPGTRLTVT.

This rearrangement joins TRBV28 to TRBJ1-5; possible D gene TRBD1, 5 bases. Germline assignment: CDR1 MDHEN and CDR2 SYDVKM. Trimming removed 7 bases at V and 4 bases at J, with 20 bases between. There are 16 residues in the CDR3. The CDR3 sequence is CASTAERGGWNQPQHF. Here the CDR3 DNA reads TGTGCCAGCACCGCTGAGAGGGGTGGGTGGAATCAGCCCCAGCATTTT.

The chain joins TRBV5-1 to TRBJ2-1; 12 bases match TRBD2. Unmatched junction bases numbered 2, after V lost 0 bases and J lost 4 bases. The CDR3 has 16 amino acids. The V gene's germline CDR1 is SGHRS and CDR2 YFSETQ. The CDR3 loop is CASSLGLAGGYNEQFF. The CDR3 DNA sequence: TGCGCCAGCAGCTTGGGGCTAGCGGGAGGGTACAATGAGCAGTTCTTC.

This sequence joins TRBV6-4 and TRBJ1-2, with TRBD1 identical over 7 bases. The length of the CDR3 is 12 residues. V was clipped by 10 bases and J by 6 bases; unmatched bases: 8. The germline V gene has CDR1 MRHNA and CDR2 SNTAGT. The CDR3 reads CATRDSGNGYTF. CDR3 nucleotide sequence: TGTGCCACCAGGGACAGCGGAAATGGCTACACCTTC.

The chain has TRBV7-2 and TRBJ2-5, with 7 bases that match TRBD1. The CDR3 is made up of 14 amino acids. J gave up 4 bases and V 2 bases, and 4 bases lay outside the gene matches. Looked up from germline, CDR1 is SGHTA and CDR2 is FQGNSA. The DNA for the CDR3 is TGTGCCAGCAGCTTAACCGGGACAGCAGAGACCCAGTACTTC. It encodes CASSLTGTAETQYF.

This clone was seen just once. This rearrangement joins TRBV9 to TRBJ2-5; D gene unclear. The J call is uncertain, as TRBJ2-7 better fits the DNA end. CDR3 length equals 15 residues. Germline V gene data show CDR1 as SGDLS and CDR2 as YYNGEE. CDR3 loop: CASSVGSLSTYEQYF. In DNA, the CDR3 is TGTGCCAGCAGCGTGGGCAGTCTATCCACCTACGAGCAGTACTTC.

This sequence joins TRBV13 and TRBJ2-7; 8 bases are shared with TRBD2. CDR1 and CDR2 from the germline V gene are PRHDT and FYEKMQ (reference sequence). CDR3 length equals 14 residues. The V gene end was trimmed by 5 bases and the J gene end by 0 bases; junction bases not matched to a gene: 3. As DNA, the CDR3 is TGTGCCAGCAGCACCAGCGGGAGCTCCTACGAGCAGTACTTC. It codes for CASSTSGSSYEQYF.

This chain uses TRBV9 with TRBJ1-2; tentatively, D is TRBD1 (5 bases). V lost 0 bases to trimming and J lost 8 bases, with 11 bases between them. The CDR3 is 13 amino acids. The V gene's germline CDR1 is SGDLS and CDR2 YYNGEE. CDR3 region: CASSVDSGTGYTF. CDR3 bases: TGTGCCAGCAGCGTAGATTCAGGGACCGGCTACACCTTC.

This CDR3 reads CASSFFGDYNYGYTF. Written as DNA, the CDR3 is TGTGCCAGTAGTTTTTTCGGGGACTACAACTATGGCTACACCTTC. The chain carries TRBV19 and TRBJ1-2; possible D gene TRBD1, 5 bases. Trimming stripped 5 bases from V and 2 bases from J, with 15 bases between. The length of the CDR3 is 15 residues. The germline V gene has CDR1 LNHDA and CDR2 SQIVND (reference sequence).

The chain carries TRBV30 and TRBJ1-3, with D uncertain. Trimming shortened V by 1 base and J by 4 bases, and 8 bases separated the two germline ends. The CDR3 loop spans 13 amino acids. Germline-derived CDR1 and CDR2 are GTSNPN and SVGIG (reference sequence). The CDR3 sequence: CAWSAGLGNTIYF. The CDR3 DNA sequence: TGTGCCTGGAGTGCCGGCCTCGGAAACACCATATATTTT.

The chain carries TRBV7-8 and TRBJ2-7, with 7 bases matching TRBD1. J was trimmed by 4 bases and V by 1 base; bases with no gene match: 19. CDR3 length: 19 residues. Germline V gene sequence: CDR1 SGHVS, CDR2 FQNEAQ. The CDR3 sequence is CASSLVATDRTPGRYEQYF. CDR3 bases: TGTGCCAGCAGCTTAGTAGCAACGGACAGGACGCCTGGCAGATACGAGCAGTACTTC.

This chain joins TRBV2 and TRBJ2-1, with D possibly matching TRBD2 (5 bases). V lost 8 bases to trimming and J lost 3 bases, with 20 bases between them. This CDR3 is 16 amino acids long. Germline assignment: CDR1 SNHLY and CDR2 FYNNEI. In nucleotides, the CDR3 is TGTGCCAGCCGAAGGTTGGGTAGCGAGAGCTACAATGAGCAGTTCTTC. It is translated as CASRRLGSESYNEQFF.